Listed here are 9 T cell receptor beta chains from one sample, sequenced in a study of graft-versus-host responses after intestinal transplantation. The antigens these receptors bind are not known. Sequencing was performed with immunoSEQ multiplex PCR; in TCRdb, only in-frame clones are kept and a portion is missing. The sample includes 95,000 to 130,000 clones, 90% of them seen just once. The source material was unstimulated CD4+ T cells sorted from spleen or lymph node cells, sampled before intestinal transplant. These receptors originate from a human donor who received an intestinal transplant.

This clone occurred a few times. The chain joins TRBV6-1 to TRBJ2-7, with D tentatively TRBD1 (5 bases). Germline CDR1 reads MNHNS; CDR2 reads SASEGT. The CDR3 covers 13 residues. Trimming took off 6 bases at V and 4 bases at J, with 13 bases between the two ends. The CDR3 loop is CASRGPEIYEQYF. DNA of the CDR3: TGTGCCAGCAGGGGGCCAGAAATTTACGAGCAGTACTTC.

V and J are TRBV11-3 and TRBJ1-1; 7 bases fit TRBD1. The V gene end was trimmed by 5 bases and the J gene end by 1 base; junction bases not matched to a gene: 1. CDR1 and CDR2 from the germline V gene are SGHNT and YENEEA. This CDR3 is 13 amino acids long. The CDR3 region is CASSRDRNTEAFF. In DNA form, the CDR3 reads TGTGCCAGCAGCCGGGACAGGAACACTGAAGCTTTCTTT. Filled out from reference TRBV11-3 and TRBJ1-1, the complete variable domain reads EAGVVQSPRYKIIEKKQPVAFWCNPISGHNTLYWYLQNLGQGPELLIRYENEEAVDDSQLPKDRFSAERLKGVDSTLKIQPAELGDSAVYLCASSRDRNTEAFFGQGTRLTVV.

The genes are TRBV6-6 and TRBJ2-5, with D possibly matching TRBD2 (6 bases). Germline assignment: CDR1 MNHNY and CDR2 SVGAGI (reference sequence). The germline V and J ends were trimmed by 0 bases and 4 bases, with 12 bases remaining between them. The CDR3 runs to 15 residues. This CDR3 reads CASSYSGVGGETQYF. The CDR3 DNA follows: TGTGCCAGCAGTTACTCTGGGGTGGGGGGAGAGACCCAGTACTTC.

This chain connects TRBV6-5 to TRBJ2-1; weak D call: TRBD2 (5 bases). CDR3 length: 11 residues. V dropped 2 bases and J dropped 12 bases, with 8 bases sitting between them. CDR1 is MNHEY, CDR2 SVGAGI, per germline. The CDR3 nucleotides are TGTGCCAGCAGTTACGGAGGAGTGCAGTTCTTC. It specifies CASSYGGVQFF.

The chain is built from TRBV5-4 and TRBJ2-5; 12 nucleotides line up with TRBD2. V shed 4 bases and J 11 bases; nucleotides not matched to a gene: 15. The CDR3 is 16 amino acids. Germline V gives CDR1 SGHNT, CDR2 YYREEE (reference sequence). The CDR3, as DNA: TGTGCCAGCAGCCCTACGGGGCTAGCGGGAGGGGGGGAGCAGTACTTC. Protein sequence: CASSPTGLAGGGEQYF.

J is TRBJ2-1 and V is TRBV6-5, with D possibly matching TRBD2 (6 bases). Germline CDR1 is MNHEY and CDR2 is SVGAGI. The CDR3 covers 15 residues. Trimming stripped 6 bases from V and 0 bases from J, with 12 bases between. The CDR3: CASRRGPRSYNEQFF. Written as DNA, the CDR3 is TGTGCCAGCAGGCGGGGTCCTCGCTCCTACAATGAGCAGTTCTTC.

V gene TRBV10-3 combines with J gene TRBJ2-2; 8 nucleotides agree with TRBD1. This CDR3 spans 17 amino acids. Germline CDR1 reads ENHRY; CDR2 reads SYGVKD. Unmatched junction bases numbered 11, after V lost 3 bases and J lost 5 bases. This chain's CDR3 is CAISEELPDRGTGELFF. For the CDR3, the DNA is TGTGCCATCAGTGAAGAACTCCCCGACAGGGGAACCGGGGAGCTGTTTTTT.

The chain joins TRBV6-1 to TRBJ2-6, with 7 bases identical to TRBD1. The germline V gene has CDR1 MNHNS and CDR2 SASEGT. This CDR3 contains 15 residues. Trimming removed 7 bases from V and 3 bases from J; junction bases left unmatched: 6. The CDR3 here is CASIRQGHGANVLTF. The DNA for the CDR3 is TGTGCCAGCATTAGACAGGGACATGGGGCCAACGTCCTGACTTTC.

In this sample, this clone turned up once. The V gene is TRBV29-1, the J gene TRBJ2-3; TRBD1 matches 8 bases. The germline V gene encodes CDR1 SQVTM and CDR2 ANQGSEA. The CDR3 sequence is 15 residues long. The V and J ends lost 8 bases and 3 bases, in that order; junction bases with no gene match: 13. The chain's CDR3 is CSFSRQGIPTDTQYF. The CDR3, as DNA: TGCAGCTTCAGCCGACAGGGGATCCCGACAGATACGCAGTATTTT.